This TCR beta chain came from a study of blood T cell repertoires in COVID-19. Study-level background: Samples representing acute and convalescent COVID-19 were sourced from the United States, Italy and Spain. T cells, B-cell-depleted T cells, or PBMCs provided the cDNA or gDNA that served as material.

Germline V lookup: CDR1 SGHRS, CDR2 YFSETQ. V trimming: 0 bases; J trimming: 11 bases; junction bases outside the gene matches: 1. This CDR3 comprises 13 residues. This clone was recorded once. Source study methods: Cell counts per sample came from amplifying reference gene primers. Sequenced by immunoSEQ multiplex PCR; TCRdb stores in-frame clones only, minus some. V and J calls and clone size are copied from that table; D and trimming were computed from the DNA. The sample carries about 150,000 clones, around 87% recorded once. The clonotype was recovered from a man aged 50-60 years who had recovered from COVID-19. Sequenced input: peripheral blood. The chain carries TRBV5-1 and TRBJ1-4, with 10 bases identical to TRBD1. As DNA, the CDR3 is TGCGCCAGCAGCTTGGGGGACAGGGGTAAACTGTTTTTT. Translation gives CASSLGDRGKLFF.